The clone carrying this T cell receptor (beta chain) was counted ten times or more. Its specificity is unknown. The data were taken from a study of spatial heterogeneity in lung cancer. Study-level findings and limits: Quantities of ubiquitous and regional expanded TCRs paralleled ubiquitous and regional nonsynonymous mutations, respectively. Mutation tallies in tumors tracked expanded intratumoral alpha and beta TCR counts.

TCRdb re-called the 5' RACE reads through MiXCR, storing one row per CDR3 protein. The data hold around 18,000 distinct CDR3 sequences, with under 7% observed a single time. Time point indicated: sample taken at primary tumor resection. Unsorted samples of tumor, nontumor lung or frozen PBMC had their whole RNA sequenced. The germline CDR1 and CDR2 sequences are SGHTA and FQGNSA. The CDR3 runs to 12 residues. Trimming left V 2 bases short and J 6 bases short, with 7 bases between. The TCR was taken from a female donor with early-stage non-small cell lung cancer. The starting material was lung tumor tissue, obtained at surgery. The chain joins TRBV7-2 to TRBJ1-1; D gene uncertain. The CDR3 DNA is TGTGCCAGCAGCTTAATTTTCTCTGAAGCTTTCTTT. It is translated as CASSLIFSEAFF.